The 23 T cell receptor beta chains in this list originate from one sample, sequenced in a study of blood T cell repertoires in COVID-19. Clones were read by immunoSEQ multiplex PCR, and TCRdb kept only the in-frame ones, dropping some. The table has 70,000 to 95,000 clones, around 88% seen once. Sequencing input: peripheral blood. These receptors all stem from a human donor in a cohort sampled during active COVID-19.

For the CDR3, the DNA is TGTGCCAGTAACACCCCCCGGACAGCCGGTTTTCAGCCCCAGCATTTT. It translates to CASNTPRTAGFQPQHF. The J gene is TRBJ1-5, the V gene TRBV19; D perhaps matches TRBD1 (6 bases). Trimming removed 7 bases at V and 6 bases at J, with 22 bases between. The length of the CDR3 is 16 residues. Per the germline V gene, CDR1 is LNHDA and CDR2 is SQIVND (reference sequence). The complete variable domain, with remaining parts taken from reference TRBV19 and TRBJ1-5, reads DGGITQSPKYLFRKEGQNVTLSCEQNLNHDAMYWYRQDPGQGLRLIYYSQIVNDFQKGDIAEGYSVSREKKESFPLTVTSAQKNPTAFYLCASNTPRTAGFQPQHFGDGTRLSIL.

The J gene is TRBJ2-5, the V gene TRBV27, with 7 bases identical to TRBD1. The CDR3 is 14 residues long. The trim removed 5 bases at V and 4 bases at J, leaving 7 bases unmatched. Per germline, CDR1 MNHEY and CDR2 SMNVEV (reference sequence). The CDR3: CASSHRGLGETQYF. CDR3 sequence (DNA): TGTGCCAGCAGTCACAGGGGTCTCGGAGAGACCCAGTACTTC.

The table lists this clone with a few counts. The rearrangement joins TRBV11-2 to TRBJ2-1; D ambiguous. The V gene lost 4 bases and the J gene lost 6 bases, with 10 bases spanning the gap. CDR1 is SGHAT, CDR2 FQNNGV, per germline. CDR3 length: 13 residues. Here the CDR3 DNA reads TGTGCCAGCAGCTCCGGTCTTCCCAATGAGCAGTTCTTC. This gives the protein CASSSGLPNEQFF.

This chain's CDR3 is CASSYSTSGLGDTQYF. CDR3 nucleotide sequence: TGTGCCAGCAGTTACTCAACTAGCGGCCTAGGAGATACGCAGTATTTT. The V and J genes are TRBV6-2 or TRBV6-3 and TRBJ2-3; 8 positions agree with TRBD2. CDR1 MNHEY and CDR2 SVGEGT come from the germline V gene. The CDR3 covers 16 residues. Unmatched junction bases numbered 7, after V lost 0 bases and J lost 5 bases.

The chain combines TRBV3-1 (or the pseudogene TRBV3-2) with TRBJ2-7, with 9 positions matching TRBD2. J lost 11 bases, V lost 1 base, and 3 bases had no gene match. Germline CDR1 is LGHDT and CDR2 is YNNKEL (reference sequence). This CDR3 is built from 12 residues. This CDR3 reads CASSQGTSAEYF. The CDR3 coding sequence is TGTGCCAGCAGCCAAGGGACTAGCGCCGAGTACTTC.

J is TRBJ2-3 and V is TRBV9; 10 bases line up with TRBD2. This CDR3 is built from 15 residues. Germline V gene sequence: CDR1 SGDLS, CDR2 YYNGEE. The J segment lost 4 bases and the V segment lost 4 bases, leaving 6 bases of the junction unmatched. The CDR3 nucleotides read TGTGCCAGCAGCCTTAGCGGGAGGCCACCAGATACGCAGTATTTT. This encodes CASSLSGRPPDTQYF.

The rearrangement links TRBV29-1 to TRBJ2-7, with D perhaps matching TRBD1 (6 bases). The germline V gene has CDR1 SQVTM and CDR2 ANQGSEA. V lost 5 bases, J lost 1 base, and 9 bases lay in between. This CDR3 comprises 12 residues. The CDR3 loop reads CSVWDNSYEQYF. The CDR3 DNA reads as TGCAGCGTTTGGGACAATTCCTACGAGCAGTACTTC.

The chain recombines TRBV7-2 with TRBJ2-5; 14 nucleotides line up with TRBD2. Germline-derived CDR1 and CDR2 are SGHTA and FQGNSA. The CDR3 has 15 residues. The V gene end was trimmed by 4 bases and the J gene end by 5 bases; junction bases not matched to a gene: 3. In DNA, the CDR3 is TGTGCCAGCAGCTCGGGACTAGCGGGAGTTGAGACCCAGTACTTC. Translating gives CASSSGLAGVETQYF.

The table lists this clone with a count of one. The chain employs TRBV19 and TRBJ2-7; a weak D match, TRBD1 (6 bases). The CDR3 length is 13 residues. Trimming removed 6 bases at V and 2 bases at J, with 11 bases between. The germline gives CDR1 LNHDA, CDR2 SQIVND (reference sequence). The CDR3 region has the DNA TGTGCCAGTAGAGGGGGTTCCGCCTACGAGCAGTACTTC. Translated, it gives CASRGGSAYEQYF.

The rearrangement uses TRBV6-6 and TRBJ2-2; D perhaps matches TRBD2 (5 bases). Germline V gene lookup returns CDR1 MNHNY and CDR2 SVGAGI (reference sequence). Trimming cost V 6 bases and J 4 bases, with 12 bases left between them. CDR3 length: 14 residues. The CDR3 nucleotides read TGTGCCAGCAGACCACTAGGTAGCACCGGGGAGCTGTTTTTT. Residues: CASRPLGSTGELFF.

The gene calls are TRBV9 and TRBJ2-7, with 12 bases aligning to TRBD1. Germline V gives CDR1 SGDLS, CDR2 YYNGEE. This CDR3 is 15 amino acids long. Unmatched junction bases numbered 7, after V lost 4 bases and J lost 5 bases. CDR3 region: CASSRGDRGRDEQYF. CDR3 bases: TGTGCCAGCAGCCGGGGGGACAGGGGGCGCGACGAGCAGTACTTC.

The chain employs TRBV7-2 and TRBJ2-5; maybe TRBD2 (5 bases). The germline V gene has CDR1 SGHTA and CDR2 FQGNSA. The CDR3 covers 15 residues. V was shortened by 7 bases and J by 9 bases, with 24 bases between the two germline ends. CDR3 protein: CASMSSSADWGSQYF. CDR3 bases: TGTGCCAGCATGTCCAGTTCGGCGGACTGGGGTTCCCAGTACTTC. Full variable domain (outside the CDR3, taken from reference TRBV7-2 and TRBJ2-5): GAGVSQSPSNKVTEKGKDVELRCDPISGHTALYWYRQSLGQGLEFLIYFQGNSAPDKSGLPSDRFSAERTGGSVSTLTIQRTQQEDSAVYLCASMSSSADWGSQYFGPGTRLLVL.

The chain recombines TRBV5-6 with TRBJ1-5; tentatively, D is TRBD1 (5 bases). Trimming cost V 5 bases and J 6 bases, with 18 bases left between them. Looked up from germline, CDR1 is SGHDT and CDR2 is YYEEEE. The CDR3 extends over 15 amino acids. CDR3: CASSNGGGSSQPQHF. The CDR3 nucleotides are TGTGCCAGCAGTAACGGGGGAGGTAGTAGTCAGCCCCAGCATTTT.

This sequence joins TRBV15 and TRBJ1-4; 8 nucleotides agree with TRBD1. This CDR3 has 15 amino acids. CDR1 LNHNV and CDR2 YYDKDF come from the germline V gene (reference sequence). Trimming cost V 5 bases and J 2 bases; bases outside gene matches: 4. The CDR3 region has the DNA TGTGCCACCAGCGGCAACAGGGGGACTAATGAAAAACTGTTTTTT. Its translation is CATSGNRGTNEKLFF.

The chain couples TRBV6-5 to TRBJ2-5; TRBD2 matches 11 bases. The CDR3 is made up of 13 amino acids. Trimming removed 7 bases from V and 5 bases from J; junction bases left unmatched: 3. Germline CDR1 MNHEY, CDR2 SVGAGI. This chain's CDR3 is CASTLAGGETQYF. The DNA of the CDR3 is TGTGCCAGCACCCTAGCGGGGGGTGAGACCCAGTACTTC.

V usage is TRBV4-3 and J usage is TRBJ1-3, with D perhaps matching TRBD1 (5 bases). This CDR3 region has 17 residues. From germline, CDR1 is LGHNA and CDR2 YSLEER. V was pared by 0 bases and J by 2 bases, with 14 bases between. The CDR3 nucleotides read TGCGCCAGCAGCCAAGATAACGGGGGATCCACTGGAAACACCATATATTTT. It specifies CASSQDNGGSTGNTIYF.

V and J are TRBV11-3 and TRBJ2-3; D is perhaps TRBD2 (5 bases). Trimming removed 1 base from V and 2 bases from J, with 10 bases in between. The length of the CDR3 is 15 residues. Germline V CDR1 and CDR2: SGHNT, YENEEA. CDR3 sequence (DNA): TGTGCCAGCAGCTTAGGTCTAGCCACCACAGATACGCAGTATTTT. This translates into CASSLGLATTDTQYF. The full variable domain, in which reference TRBV11-3 and TRBJ2-3 provide the parts outside the CDR3, is EAGVVQSPRYKIIEKKQPVAFWCNPISGHNTLYWYLQNLGQGPELLIRYENEEAVDDSQLPKDRFSAERLKGVDSTLKIQPAELGDSAVYLCASSLGLATTDTQYFGPGTRLTVL.

In DNA, the CDR3 is TGTGCCAGCAGCCCCCTAGTGAGCGATACGCAGTATTTT. This translates into CASSPLVSDTQYF. This chain uses TRBV7-9 with TRBJ2-3; D gene uncertain. The germline V and J ends were trimmed by 5 bases and 6 bases, with 12 bases remaining between them. There are 13 residues in the CDR3. CDR1 is SEHNR, CDR2 FQNEAQ, per germline (reference sequence). Full variable domain (outside the CDR3, taken from reference TRBV7-9 and TRBJ2-3): DTGVSQNPRHKITKRGQNVTFRCDPISEHNRLYWYRQTLGQGPEFLTYFQNEAQLEKSRLLSDRFSAERPKGSFSTLEIQRTEQGDSAMYLCASSPLVSDTQYFGPGTRLTVL.

In this sample, this clone turned up a few times. This chain uses TRBV27 with TRBJ2-1; TRBD1 is a possible D gene (7 bases). V was clipped by 0 bases and J by 4 bases, with 19 bases between them. Germline V gives CDR1 MNHEY, CDR2 SMNVEV (reference sequence). The CDR3 contains 18 residues. This CDR3 reads CASSLSSVVRGDYNEQFF. The CDR3 nucleotides read TGTGCCAGCAGTTTATCGAGCGTAGTCAGGGGGGATTACAATGAGCAGTTCTTC.

The chain carries TRBV5-6 and TRBJ2-3; 7 bases are shared with TRBD2. Germline loops: CDR1 SGHDT, CDR2 YYEEEE. With 0 bases clipped from V and 5 bases from J, the junction kept 6 bases outside the gene matches. CDR3 size: 15 residues. CDR3 nucleotide sequence: TGTGCCAGCAGCTTGGGGGCTAGCGGCCGAGATACGCAGTATTTT. This codes for CASSLGASGRDTQYF.

The V and J genes are TRBV27 and TRBJ2-1; D might be TRBD2 (6 bases). This CDR3 contains 16 residues. The germline CDR1 and CDR2 sequences are MNHEY and SMNVEV (reference sequence). Trimming removed 6 bases at V and 0 bases at J, with 15 bases between. The DNA for the CDR3 is TGTGCCAGCAGGGGGGGTGGTGCAAGCTCCTACAATGAGCAGTTCTTC. Amino acid sequence: CASRGGGASSYNEQFF.

J is TRBJ2-1 and V is TRBV6-6, with 9 bases matching TRBD1. This CDR3 spans 14 amino acids. The germline CDR1 and CDR2 sequences are MNHNY and SVGAGI (reference sequence). V was pared by 2 bases and J by 4 bases, with 0 bases of the junction left unmatched. CDR3 nucleotides: TGTGCCAGCAGTTACGGGACAGGGTACAATGAGCAGTTCTTC. Encoded protein: CASSYGTGYNEQFF.

This clone was detected only once. The V call is TRBV9, the J call TRBJ2-2; the match to TRBD2 covers 10 bases. The CDR3 runs to 17 residues. Germline V CDR1 and CDR2: SGDLS, YYNGEE. V lost 4 bases and J lost 2; bases outside the gene matches: 8. CDR3 amino acids: CASSKAGGTTNTGELFF. The CDR3 nucleotides read TGTGCCAGCAGCAAAGCGGGAGGGACTACTAACACCGGGGAGCTGTTTTTT. Full variable domain (outside the CDR3, taken from reference TRBV9 and TRBJ2-2): DSGVTQTPKHLITATGQRVTLRCSPRSGDLSVYWYQQSLDQGLQFLIQYYNGEERAKGNILERFSAQQFPDLHSELNLSSLELGDSALYFCASSKAGGTTNTGELFFGEGSRLTVL.